The T cell receptor (beta chain) under discussion was sequenced for a study of response to subunit inactivated influenza vaccine (dated 2018 in TCRdb). Background for the entire study: Deep quantitative profiling of the T cell receptor repertoire was used in the study to follow responses to a trivalent subunit inactivated influenza vaccine. General study outcomes and caveats: It was suggested by the authors that each seasonal influenza vaccination may recruit only a limited number of new T cells.

The protocol used for the library was RT-PCR. The sequencer listed for this sample is Illumina HiSeq 2500. Through fastp at Q25 and MiXCR, TCRdb rebuilt clones from the public reads, retaining in-frame beta chains. CDR3 protein duplicates are merged, each entry listing the most common genes and DNA. For this sample there are about 780,000 distinct CDR3 sequences; about 18% appear just once. The ten largest clones add up to around 9.9% of the sample. This clonotype has just a few counts. Its antigen target is currently unknown. Base qualities are missing; no much larger clone stands one base away. The junction carries 16 bases between V and J, which are trimmed by 7 bases and 6 bases respectively. According to the germline V gene, CDR1 reads SQVTM and CDR2 reads ANQGSEA. From the cysteine through the phenylalanine, the CDR3 covers 13 amino acids. Only the CDR3 region is kept as DNA, spanning 39 bases read in frame from base 1.

This TCR was sampled from a man aged 50-59 years who received an inactivated influenza vaccine. Donor details come from another sample of the same person, matched by shared clones. The specimen comprised PBMCs from blood, sampled about 5 days after vaccination. Recombination linked TRBV29-1 to TRBJ1-5; matching of 5 bases hints at TRBD1 as the D gene. The CDR3 is CSGSSGAGQPQHF. The DNA sequence follows: TGCAGCGGAAGCTCTGGGGCAGGTCAGCCCCAGCATTTT.